These 9 T cell receptor beta chains were sequenced from one sample in a study of blood T cell repertoires in COVID-19. Data came from immunoSEQ multiplex PCR; TCRdb stores just in-frame clones and leaves some out. The sample has some 400,000 clones, around 87% seen once. Sequenced: peripheral blood. The receptors originated from a human donor in a cohort sampled during active COVID-19.

This chain joins TRBV11-3 and TRBJ2-1; 9 bases line up with TRBD2. The CDR3 consists of 15 residues. J gave up 3 bases and V 1 base, and 1 base lay outside the gene matches. CDR1 is SGHNT, CDR2 YENEEA, per germline. CDR3 sequence: CASSLVAGDYNEQFF. For the CDR3, the DNA is TGTGCCAGCAGCTTAGTAGCGGGAGACTACAATGAGCAGTTCTTC.

This chain uses TRBV7-9 with TRBJ2-1; 7 bases align to TRBD1. CDR3 size: 13 residues. In germline, CDR1 is SEHNR, CDR2 FQNEAQ (reference sequence). With V trimmed by 5 bases and J by 7 bases, 5 bases remained unmatched. CDR3 sequence (DNA): TGTGCCAGCAGCCCTACGGACAGGAATGAGCAGTTCTTC. Translation: CASSPTDRNEQFF.

This rearrangement joins TRBV27 to TRBJ1-2; tentatively, D is TRBD1 (6 bases). Germline CDR1 MNHEY, CDR2 SMNVEV (reference sequence). The V end was cut by 5 bases, the J end by 4 bases, with 14 bases between. This CDR3 has 14 amino acids. CDR3: CASSREGGTYGYTF. Written as DNA, the CDR3 is TGTGCCAGCAGTCGCGAGGGGGGGACCTATGGCTACACCTTC.

The rearrangement joins TRBV6-5 to TRBJ1-2, with 8 positions matching TRBD1. There are 15 residues in the CDR3. The J segment lost 10 bases and the V segment lost 5 bases, leaving 15 bases of the junction unmatched. Germline assignment: CDR1 MNHEY and CDR2 SVGAGI. The DNA for the CDR3 is TGTGCCAGCAGTAGACCGGGACAGGCGCGTATTGACTACACCTTC. It encodes CASSRPGQARIDYTF.

In DNA form, the CDR3 reads TGTGCCAGCAGAGACAGGGAACACACTGAAGCTTTCTTT. Translation gives CASRDREHTEAFF. The chain links TRBV6-5 to TRBJ1-1; 7 bases are shared with TRBD1. The CDR3 length is 13 residues. Germline V gene sequence: CDR1 MNHEY, CDR2 SVGAGI. Losses at the gene ends were 6 bases for V and 3 bases for J; bases not matched to a gene: 4.

The table lists this clone with many counts. The chain employs TRBV20-1 and TRBJ2-4, with D maybe TRBD2 (6 bases). Per germline, CDR1 DFQATT and CDR2 SNEGSKA (reference sequence). This CDR3 spans 14 amino acids. Trimming shortened V by 3 bases and J by 6 bases, and 15 bases separated the two germline ends. The DNA of the CDR3 is TGCAGTGCTAGTGGAGCGGGCCAGGGAAACATTCAGTACTTC. Residues: CSASGAGQGNIQYF.

V usage is TRBV2 and J usage is TRBJ2-6; possibly TRBD2 for D (5 bases). Germline V gives CDR1 SNHLY, CDR2 FYNNEI. V lost 11 bases to trimming and J lost 1 base, with 15 bases between them. This CDR3 has 15 residues. The CDR3 is CACGQRLSGANVLTF. The CDR3 DNA follows: TGTGCCTGCGGGCAGAGGTTATCTGGGGCCAACGTCCTGACTTTC.

The V gene is TRBV3-1 (or the pseudogene TRBV3-2), the J gene TRBJ2-2; D may be TRBD1 (6 bases). The CDR3 totals 13 residues. With 10 bases removed from V and 3 bases from J, the gap between germline ends came to 12 bases. Germline CDR1 reads LGHDT; CDR2 reads YNNKEL (reference sequence). In DNA, the CDR3 is TGTGCCACAACAGGGCTTTACACCGGGGAGCTGTTTTTT. Protein: CATTGLYTGELFF.

This clone was detected only a few times. V and J are TRBV7-8 and TRBJ2-3; tentatively, D is TRBD2 (6 bases). The V end was cut by 5 bases, the J end by 4 bases, with 16 bases between. Germline V gives CDR1 SGHVS, CDR2 FQNEAQ. CDR3 size: 15 residues. The CDR3 region has the DNA TGTGCCAGCAGCCAGACTAGAGCTGGCCCAGATACGCAGTATTTT. This sequence encodes CASSQTRAGPDTQYF.